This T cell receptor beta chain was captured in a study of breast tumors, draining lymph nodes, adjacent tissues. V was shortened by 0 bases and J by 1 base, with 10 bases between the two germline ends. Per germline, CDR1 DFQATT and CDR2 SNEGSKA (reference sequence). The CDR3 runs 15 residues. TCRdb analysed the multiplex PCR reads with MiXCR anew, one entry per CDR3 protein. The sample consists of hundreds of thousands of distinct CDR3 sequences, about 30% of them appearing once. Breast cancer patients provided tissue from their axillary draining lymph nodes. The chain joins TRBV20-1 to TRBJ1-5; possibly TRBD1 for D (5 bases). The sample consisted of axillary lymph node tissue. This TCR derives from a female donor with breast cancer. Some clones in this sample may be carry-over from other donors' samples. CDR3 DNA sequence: TGCAGTGCTAGAGATAGGGGCGAGAGCAATCAGCCCCAGCATTTT. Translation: CSARDRGESNQPQHF.